The sequence of this T cell receptor beta chain was determined in a study of shared clonotypes between healthy human individuals. Per the study methods: As immunoSEQ supplied junction-only sequences (without quality scores), filtering differed. Sequencing used immunoSEQ multiplex PCR; TCRdb keeps in-frame clones, though not all of them. D and trimming were read from the DNA, whereas the V and J calls and clone size are those reported in that table. The data contain 490,000 or so clones, 79% of them singletons. It was tens of millions of PBMCs that unsorted samples used for genomic DNA. The sequence came from a woman between 40 and 50 years old in good health. Some clones in this sample may be carry-over from other donors' samples. Material: PBMCs.

DNA of the CDR3: TGTGCCTGGGCGGGGGACTCTGGGGCCAACGTCCTGACTTTC. This codes for CAWAGDSGANVLTF. The genes are TRBV30 and TRBJ2-6, with 7 bases aligning to TRBD2. CDR1 and CDR2 from the germline V gene are GTSNPN and SVGIG (reference sequence). With V trimmed by 5 bases and J by 0 bases, 1 base remained unmatched. The CDR3 is made up of 14 amino acids.